The clone carrying this T cell receptor (beta chain) appeared a few times. Its target is unknown. The sample originates from a study of T-cell memory formation after mild COVID-19. The overall study: TCR clusters were largely donor specific.

This CDR3 contains 13 residues. V was trimmed by 6 bases and J by 6 bases, leaving 14 bases between them. The germline V gene encodes CDR1 MNHNY and CDR2 SVGAGI (reference sequence). The study, taken as a whole, reports: Certain responding clones were present in pre-infection memory, suggesting participation of cross-reactive memory. Most CD4+ clones that shrank were in CM and EM, while CD8+ ones turned up in EMRA.

5'RACE primed at constant segments yielded TCR alpha and TCR beta cDNA libraries bearing sample barcodes and UMIs. TCRdb reprocessed the 5' RACE reads with MiXCR, giving one entry per CDR3 protein. The sample includes 200,000 or so distinct CDR3 sequences, 9.5% of them seen just once. The chain recombines TRBV6-6 with TRBJ1-2; D possibly corresponds to TRBD1 (5 bases). The sequence was collected from a man aged 18 to 30 who had mild COVID-19 (a few samples of this study predate the infection). Cell type and time point are not known. Sequencing was done on a sample of PBMCs or a T cell subset sorted from them (not recorded which). CDR3 coding DNA: TGTGCCAGCAGGTCAGGGCCTGGTCATGGCTACACCTTC. Translated: CASRSGPGHGYTF.